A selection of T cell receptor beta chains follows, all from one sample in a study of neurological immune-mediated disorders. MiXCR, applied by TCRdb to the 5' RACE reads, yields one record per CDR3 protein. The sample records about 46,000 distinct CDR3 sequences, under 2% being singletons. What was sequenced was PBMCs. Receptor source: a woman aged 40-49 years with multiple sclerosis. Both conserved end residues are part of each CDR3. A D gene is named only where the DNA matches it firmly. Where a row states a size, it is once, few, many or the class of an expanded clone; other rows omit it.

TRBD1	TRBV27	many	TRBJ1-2	TGTGCCAGCAGCCTAACGACAGGGGGAGTAGGTGGCTACACCTTC	CASSLTTGGVGGYTF
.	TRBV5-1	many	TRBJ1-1	TGCGCCAGCAGCTCGGCCGACAGCACCGAAGCTTTCTTT	CASSSADSTEAFF
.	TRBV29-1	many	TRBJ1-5	TGCAGCGCCGCGATTTGGGGGGGCGATAGCAATCAGCCCCAGCATTTT	CSAAIWGGDSNQPQHF
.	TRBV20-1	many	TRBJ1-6	TGCAGTGCTAGATCAGGGTGGAATTCACCCCTCCACTTT	CSARSGWNSPLHF
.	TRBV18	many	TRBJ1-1	TGTGCCAGCTCACCAGCGGATAGGGAAGCTTTCTTT	CASSPADREAFF
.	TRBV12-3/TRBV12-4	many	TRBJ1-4	TGTGCCAGCAGTTCCGGAGAAGTAGGTCGAAAACTGTTTTTT	CASSSGEVGRKLFF
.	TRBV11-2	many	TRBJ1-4	TGTGCCAGCAGCACCGGACAGATTAATGAAAAACTGTTTTTT	CASSTGQINEKLFF
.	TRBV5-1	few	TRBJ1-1	TGCGCCAGCAGCCTCCGGGGCCAGGGGTTGGTCACTGAAGCTTTCTTT	CASSLRGQGLVTEAFF
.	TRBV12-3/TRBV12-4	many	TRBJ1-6	TGTGCCAGCAGTTCGACAGGCTCCTATAATTCACCCCTCCACTTT	CASSSTGSYNSPLHF
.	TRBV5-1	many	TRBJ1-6	TGCGCCAGCAGCCTCGGACAGCCCGTGGGATCACCCCTCCACTTT	CASSLGQPVGSPLHF
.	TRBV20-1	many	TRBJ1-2	TGCAGTGCTAGATACCTTTTAGGGACGGCTTATGGCTACACCTTC	CSARYLLGTAYGYTF
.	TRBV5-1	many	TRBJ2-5	TGCGCCAGCAGCAAGGGGGGACATGAGACCCAGTACTTC	CASSKGGHETQYF
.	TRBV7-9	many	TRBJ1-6	TGTGCCAGCAGCTTGGAACTTAATTCACCCCTCCACTTT	CASSLELNSPLHF
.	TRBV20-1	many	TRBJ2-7	TGCAGTGCTAGGGGTGACGGGAGCACCTACGAGCAGTACTTC	CSARGDGSTYEQYF
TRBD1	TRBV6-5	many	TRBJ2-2	TGTGCCAGCAGCAAACAGGGGGCTGAATCGGGGGAGCTGTTTTTT	CASSKQGAESGELFF
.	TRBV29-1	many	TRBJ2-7	TGCAGCGTTATGGACGGGACGGGCGAGCAGTACTTC	CSVMDGTGEQYF
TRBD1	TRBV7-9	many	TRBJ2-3	TGTGCCAGCAGCTTAGGAGACAGGGACACAGATACGCAGTATTTT	CASSLGDRDTDTQYF
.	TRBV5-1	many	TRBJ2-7	TGCGCCAGCAGCTTGGCCTCCCCCTACGAGCAGTACTTC	CASSLASPYEQYF
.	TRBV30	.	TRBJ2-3	TGTGCCTGGAGTCGGGGGACCACAGATACGCAGTATTTT	CAWSRGTTDTQYF
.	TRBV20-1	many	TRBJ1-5	TGCAGTGCTAGAGATAGAAGGGGCAGAGGAAATCAGCCCCAGCATTTT	CSARDRRGRGNQPQHF
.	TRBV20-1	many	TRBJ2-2	TGCAGTGCTAGGGCAGGGTGGAGCGGGGAGCTGTTTTTT	CSARAGWSGELFF
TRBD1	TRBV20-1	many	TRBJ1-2	TGCAGTGCTGTGGCGGGACAGGGGATCTATGGCTACACCTTC	CSAVAGQGIYGYTF
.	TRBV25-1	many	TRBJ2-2	TGTGCCAGCAGTGAATGGGGCGGGGAGCTGTTTTTT	CASSEWGGELFF
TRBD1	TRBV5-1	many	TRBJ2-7	TGCGCCAGCAGCCTAGGACAGGGCTTCTCCTACGAGCAGTACTTC	CASSLGQGFSYEQYF
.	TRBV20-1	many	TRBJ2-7	TGCAGTGCTACGGGGGGCCCCCTTAGCTACGAGCAGTACTTC	CSATGGPLSYEQYF
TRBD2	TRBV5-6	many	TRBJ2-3	TGTGCCAGCAGCTTGGAGGCCGGGGGGTGGACAGATACGCAGTATTTT	CASSLEAGGWTDTQYF
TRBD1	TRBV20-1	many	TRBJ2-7	TGCAGTGCTAGGACCTTGTGGGGGACAGGGGCGGACGAGCAGTACTTC	CSARTLWGTGADEQYF
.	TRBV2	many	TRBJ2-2	TGTGCCAGCAGTGGGCGAAATGGGGAGCTGTTTTTT	CASSGRNGELFF
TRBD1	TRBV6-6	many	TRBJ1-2	TGTGCCAGCAGTTCTCCGGGACAGGGGGATCAAAGCTACACCTTC	CASSSPGQGDQSYTF
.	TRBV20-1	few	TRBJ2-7	TGCAGTGCTAGCTGGGGCCACTACGAGCAGTACTTC	CSASWGHYEQYF
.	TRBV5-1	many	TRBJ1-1	TGCGCCAGCAGCCAAGACTCTGGCACTGAAGCTTTCTTT	CASSQDSGTEAFF
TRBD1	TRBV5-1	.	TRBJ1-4	TGTGCCAGCAGCGTAATACAGGGGCCTAATGAAAAACTGTTTTTT	CASSVIQGPNEKLFF
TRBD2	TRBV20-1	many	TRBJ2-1	TGCAGTGCTAGTCCGGGGGGGCCTCGTGAGCAGTTCTTC	CSASPGGPREQFF